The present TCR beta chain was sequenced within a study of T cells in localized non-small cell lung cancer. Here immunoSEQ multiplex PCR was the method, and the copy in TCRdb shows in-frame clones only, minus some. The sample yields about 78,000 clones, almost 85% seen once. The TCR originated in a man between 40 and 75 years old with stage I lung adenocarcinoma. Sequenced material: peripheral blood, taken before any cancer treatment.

The CDR3 nucleotides read TGTGCCAGCAGCTTAGGGGGCCGCGTAGCCACAGATACGCAGTATTTT. Amino acids: CASSLGGRVATDTQYF. This chain links TRBV7-2 with TRBJ2-3; D is possibly TRBD1 (5 bases). Germline V lookup: CDR1 SGHTA, CDR2 FQGNSA. The ends were cut back, 1 base at V and 2 bases at J, with 13 bases in the middle. The CDR3 extends over 16 amino acids.